The table lists the clone carrying this T cell receptor beta chain with many counts. Germline-derived CDR1 and CDR2 are DFQATT and SNEGSKA (reference sequence). The CDR3 totals 15 residues. The V and J ends lost 6 bases and 2 bases, in that order; junction bases with no gene match: 12. The sample originates from a study of early T cells in non-severe SARS-CoV-2 infection. Study at large: Chains from this unsorted whole-blood bulk RNA could not be paired.

Individual cDNA molecules each received unique molecular identifiers attached to them. TCRdb fed the 5' RACE reads into MiXCR, producing one record per CDR3 protein. Of around 57,000 distinct CDR3 sequences listed, over 4.5% are singletons. The origin of this receptor is an adult who was a healthcare worker with PCR-confirmed SARS-CoV-2 infection or an uninfected control (not recorded which). The V and J genes are TRBV20-1 and TRBJ2-7; 8 positions match TRBD2. The sequencing here drew on whole blood, taken at baseline. CDR3 residues: CSAIAAVSGTYEQYF. The DNA of the CDR3 is TGCAGTGCCATAGCGGCGGTTAGCGGGACCTACGAGCAGTACTTC.